This TCR beta chain was captured in a study of regulatory T cells in long-lasting Graves disease. This CDR3 has 15 amino acids. The ends were cut back, 4 bases at V and 0 bases at J, with 10 bases in the middle. Germline values: CDR1 MNHEY, CDR2 SVGEGT. This clonotype was recorded many times. Time point indicated: newly diagnosed GD, antithyroid drugs for less than 3 months. PBMC-extracted RNA yielded the TCR library. With iRepertoire HTBI primers and Arm-PCR of CDR3 regions, TCR beta libraries were built. TCRdb recomputed calls from the multiplex PCR reads with MiXCR, one row per CDR3 protein. The sample has roughly 560,000 distinct CDR3 sequences, around 12% seen once; the top ten hold about 8.3%. In addition, the sample was reused for a study of T cells in Graves' hyperthyroidism and ophthalmopathy. According to that study: In the first-round RT-PCR of the TCR CDR3, the HTBI primer set was used. Blood also held most thyroid clonotypes expanded beyond 0.001. Before onset, ophthalmopathy was predicted by the model a median roughly six months earlier.

The sequence derives from a woman aged 30 to 39 with Graves disease. This chain links TRBV6-2 or TRBV6-3 with TRBJ1-5; D not resolved. The sample consisted of peripheral blood mononuclear cells (PBMCs), taken at new diagnosis, from a patient treated with antithyroid drugs. CDR3 loop: CASSFYKYSNQPQHF. The CDR3 bases are TGTGCCAGCAGTTTCTATAAGTATAGCAATCAGCCCCAGCATTTT.